Below are 19 T cell receptor beta chains sequenced from a single sample in a study of spatial heterogeneity in lung cancer. Via MiXCR, TCRdb re-called the 5' RACE reads, giving one row per CDR3 protein. The data contain 10,000 to 15,000 distinct CDR3 sequences, approximately 3.8% of them singletons. Indicated time point: sample taken at primary tumor resection. Sequenced here: PBMCs, sampled at surgery. The receptors here all came from a male donor with early-stage non-small cell lung cancer.

This clonotype showed up many times. The J gene is TRBJ2-3, the V gene TRBV18, with 13 positions matching TRBD2. The CDR3 loop spans 15 amino acids. The germline V gene has CDR1 KGHSH and CDR2 LQKENI. With 3 bases clipped from V and 4 bases from J, the junction kept 1 base outside the gene matches. This chain's CDR3 is CASSPGLAGADTQYF. The DNA of the CDR3 is TGTGCCAGCTCACCTGGACTAGCGGGAGCAGATACGCAGTATTTT.

In its sample, this clonotype was seen many times. CDR3 loop: CASSQEGGNTEAFF. CDR3 bases: TGTGCCAGCAGCCAAGAAGGAGGGAACACTGAAGCTTTCTTT. This chain connects TRBV4-2 to TRBJ1-1; D not certain. The germline gives CDR1 LGHNA, CDR2 YNFKEQ. V lost 0 bases, J lost 1 base, and 6 bases lay in between. The CDR3 sequence is 14 residues long.

This clonotype came up many times. V gene TRBV5-4 combines with J gene TRBJ1-3; D is possibly TRBD1 (6 bases). V lost 4 bases to trimming and J lost 1 base, with 9 bases between them. The CDR3 spans 14 residues. Per the germline V gene, CDR1 is SGHNT and CDR2 is YYREEE (reference sequence). As DNA, the CDR3 is TGTGCCAGCAGCCCGGGGACATCTGGAAACACCATATATTTT. Its translation: CASSPGTSGNTIYF.

There are many counts of this clonotype. The chain joins TRBV28 to TRBJ2-7, with 8 bases lining up with TRBD1. V shed 4 bases and J 4 bases; nucleotides not matched to a gene: 9. This CDR3 comprises 15 residues. From germline, CDR1 is MDHEN and CDR2 SYDVKM. The CDR3 protein is CASSYRGKSVYEQYF. DNA for the CDR3: TGTGCCAGCAGTTACAGGGGGAAAAGTGTGTACGAGCAGTACTTC. Using reference TRBV28 and TRBJ2-7 for the parts outside the CDR3, the full variable domain is DVKVTQSSRYLVKRTGEKVFLECVQDMDHENMFWYRQDPGLGLRLIYFSYDVKMKEKGDIPEGYSVSREKKERFSLILESASTNQTSMYLCASSYRGKSVYEQYFGPGTRLTVT.

The chain joins TRBV10-1 to TRBJ2-1, with a tentative D call TRBD2 (7 bases). Per the germline V gene, CDR1 is WNHNN and CDR2 is SYGVQD (reference sequence). The CDR3 covers 18 residues. V lost 6 bases, J lost 0 bases, and 21 bases lay in between. In nucleotides, the CDR3 is TGCGCCAGCAGCGGGGGCTTCTCGGCGGGAGACTCCTACAATGAGCAGTTCTTC. Translated, it gives CASSGGFSAGDSYNEQFF.

The chain joins TRBV12-3 or TRBV12-4 to TRBJ1-5; D unclear. The CDR3 covers 15 residues. Deletions cut 2 bases from V and 1 base from J, with 9 bases between. In nucleotides, the CDR3 is TGTGCCAGCAGTTTATCCGGCGGGAGCAATCAGCCCCAGCATTTT. Translating it yields CASSLSGGSNQPQHF.

This clonotype was counted between two and nine times. This chain uses TRBV20-1 with TRBJ2-7; a weak D match, TRBD1 (6 bases). This CDR3 is 17 amino acids long. Trimming left V 5 bases short and J 3 bases short, with 26 bases between. The germline V gene encodes CDR1 DFQATT and CDR2 SNEGSKA (reference sequence). As DNA, the CDR3 is TGCAGTGCTCCCTCGTCCGGCGCGGAGAGGGGGAGCTACGAGCAGTACTTC. Encoded protein: CSAPSSGAERGSYEQYF.

The genes are TRBV12-3 or TRBV12-4 and TRBJ1-5; 10 nucleotides match TRBD1. This CDR3 comprises 18 residues. Trimming cost V 1 base and J 0 bases; bases outside gene matches: 6. The DNA of the CDR3 is TGTGCCAGCAGTTTAGAGACCGGGACAGGGGTTAGCAATCAGCCCCAGCATTTT. It specifies CASSLETGTGVSNQPQHF.

This clonotype was observed at least ten times. The gene calls are TRBV4-2 and TRBJ2-7; TRBD2 agrees at 9 bases. Germline values: CDR1 LGHNA, CDR2 YNFKEQ. V shed 4 bases, J shed 2 bases, and the junction held 9 bases outside the gene matches. The CDR3 runs to 16 residues. CDR3 amino acids: CASSLNSGSAAYEQYF. The CDR3 coding sequence is TGTGCCAGCAGCCTCAATAGCGGGAGCGCCGCCTACGAGCAGTACTTC.

This clonotype appeared many times. The V and J genes are TRBV5-1 and TRBJ2-7; 10 bases map to TRBD1. With 3 bases clipped from V and 1 base from J, the junction kept 13 bases outside the gene matches. The germline V gene encodes CDR1 SGHRS and CDR2 YFSETQ. CDR3 length: 18 residues. CDR3 protein: CASSYLDWGDRGSYEQYF. CDR3 bases: TGCGCCAGCAGCTATCTGGATTGGGGGGACAGGGGATCCTACGAGCAGTACTTC.

This clonotype has ten or more counts. The chain uses TRBV6-5 and TRBJ2-7, with D tentatively TRBD2 (5 bases). The V and J ends lost 5 bases and 0 bases respectively, with 17 bases between them. Germline values: CDR1 MNHEY, CDR2 SVGAGI. This CDR3 spans 16 amino acids. CDR3 amino acids: CASSPLPAALSYEQYF. In nucleotides, the CDR3 is TGTGCCAGCAGTCCCCTCCCAGCGGCCCTCTCCTACGAGCAGTACTTC.

This clonotype is medium-sized (0.01 to 0.1%) within its sample. The chain recombines TRBV28 with TRBJ2-5; 9 bases are a match to TRBD2. Looked up from germline, CDR1 is MDHEN and CDR2 is SYDVKM. The CDR3 loop spans 16 amino acids. V was clipped by 4 bases and J by 5 bases; unmatched bases: 11. The CDR3 region is CASSWGLAGAGETQYF. The CDR3 coding sequence is TGTGCCAGCAGTTGGGGACTAGCTGGGGCCGGCGAGACCCAGTACTTC.

This clonotype was counted between two and nine times. The J gene is TRBJ2-5, the V gene TRBV6-6; 10 bases match TRBD2. V trimming: 0 bases; J trimming: 4 bases; junction bases outside the gene matches: 2. CDR1 is MNHNY and CDR2 is SVGAGI in the germline V gene (reference sequence). The CDR3 totals 15 residues. CDR3 coding DNA: TGTGCCAGCAGTTACTCCATAGCGGGAGGAGAGACCCAGTACTTC. Protein sequence: CASSYSIAGGETQYF.

A few counts support this clonotype. The chain links TRBV4-1 to TRBJ2-1; TRBD2 agrees at 8 bases. The CDR3 runs 17 residues. V lost 0 bases, J lost 4 bases, and 8 bases stayed unmatched. Germline V gene data show CDR1 as MGHRA and CDR2 as YSYEKL. For the CDR3, the DNA is TGCGCCAGCAGCCAAGATGTCTGGAGCGGGAGTTACAATGAGCAGTTCTTC. It specifies CASSQDVWSGSYNEQFF.

This clonotype came up many times. This chain uses TRBV11-2 with TRBJ2-7; 7 bases are a match to TRBD1. After removal of 5 bases from V and 2 bases from J, the junction contained 12 bases not matched to a gene. The CDR3 runs 16 residues. Per germline, CDR1 SGHAT and CDR2 FQNNGV. CDR3 region: CASSPWTGLGTYEQYF. The CDR3 nucleotides read TGTGCCAGCAGCCCCTGGACAGGCCTGGGGACCTACGAGCAGTACTTC.

The chain employs TRBV14 and TRBJ2-5, with 9 bases matching TRBD1. Unmatched junction bases numbered 15, after V lost 0 bases and J lost 4 bases. This CDR3 spans 19 amino acids. The germline gives CDR1 SGHDN, CDR2 FVKESK. CDR3 DNA sequence: TGTGCCAGCAGCCAAGAAGCGAGGTCCGGGACAGGGAGAAGAGAGACCCAGTACTTC. This encodes CASSQEARSGTGRRETQYF. Combining the CDR3 with reference TRBV14 and TRBJ2-5 gives the whole variable domain EAGVTQFPSHSVIEKGQTVTLRCDPISGHDNLYWYRRVMGKEIKFLLHFVKESKQDESGMPNNRFLAERTGGTYSTLKVQPAELEDSGVYFCASSQEARSGTGRRETQYFGPGTRLLVL.

This clonotype was picked up many times. J is TRBJ1-5 and V is TRBV5-1; possibly TRBD1 for D (5 bases). In germline, CDR1 is SGHRS, CDR2 YFSETQ. Trimming cost V 4 bases and J 3 bases, with 11 bases left between them. CDR3 length: 14 amino acids. The CDR3 nucleotides read TGCGCCAGCAGCCTCGACAGACCCAATCAGCCCCAGCATTTT. Translated, it gives CASSLDRPNQPQHF.

The rearrangement links TRBV20-1 to TRBJ2-7, with 7 bases fitting TRBD1. CDR1 and CDR2 from the germline V gene are DFQATT and SNEGSKA (reference sequence). The junction had 22 bases not matched to a gene; V was cut back by 5 bases and J by 0 bases. The CDR3 contains 19 residues. The CDR3 reads CSALRPDRAHLDSSYEQYF. The CDR3 DNA sequence: TGCAGTGCTCTAAGACCCGACAGGGCACACTTAGATTCCTCCTACGAGCAGTACTTC.

This clonotype was counted ten times or more. V is TRBV7-9 and J is TRBJ2-2; tentatively, D is TRBD2 (5 bases). V lost 1 base, J lost 1 base, and 7 bases lay in between. The CDR3 extends over 15 amino acids. CDR1 and CDR2 (germline): SEHNR, FQNEAQ (reference sequence). The CDR3 protein is CASSLGEGNTGELFF. In DNA, the CDR3 is TGTGCCAGCAGCTTAGGCGAGGGGAACACCGGGGAGCTGTTTTTT.